Listed below are T cell receptor beta chains from one sample, sequenced in a study of blood T cell repertoires in COVID-19. Some clones are missing from TCRdb's copy, which holds only in-frame ones; the method was immunoSEQ multiplex PCR. The table shows approximately 82,000 clones, with roughly 91% occurring only once. Sequences were obtained from PBMCs or T cells enriched from blood (not recorded which). These receptors originate from a woman in her forties or fifties with acute COVID-19. Both conserved end residues are part of each CDR3. A D gene is named only where the DNA matches it firmly. Clone size is stated in some rows and not others, as once, few, many or a class when expanded.

v_gene: TRBV27; abundance: NA; d_gene: TRBD2; j_gene: TRBJ2-2; CDR3nt: TGTGCCAGCAGTTTACACGGGACTAGCGGGAGAGGGGAGCTGTTTTTT; CDR3aa: CASSLHGTSGRGELFF
v_gene: TRBV19; abundance: NA; d_gene: TRBD2; j_gene: TRBJ2-7; CDR3nt: TGTGCCAGTAGTATGTTGTGGGCTAGCGGGAGTAACGAGCAGTACTTC; CDR3aa: CASSMLWASGSNEQYF
v_gene: TRBV27; abundance: NA; d_gene: TRBD1; j_gene: TRBJ1-1; CDR3nt: TGTGCCAGCAGTTCCTTGGGACAGGGGAACACTGAAGCTTTCTTT; CDR3aa: CASSSLGQGNTEAFF
v_gene: TRBV5-1; abundance: once; d_gene: TRBD1; j_gene: TRBJ1-2; CDR3nt: TGCGCCAGCAGCACAGGGGTCTATGGCTACACCTTC; CDR3aa: CASSTGVYGYTF
v_gene: TRBV11-3; abundance: NA; d_gene: NA; j_gene: TRBJ2-1; CDR3nt: TGTGCCAGCAGCTTAAGACAACATGAGCAGTTCTTC; CDR3aa: CASSLRQHEQFF
v_gene: TRBV3-1/TRBV3-2; abundance: few; d_gene: TRBD2; j_gene: TRBJ2-7; CDR3nt: TGTGCCAGCAGTCTTAGCGGGACCCCCTACGAGCAGTACTTC; CDR3aa: CASSLSGTPYEQYF
v_gene: TRBV19; abundance: NA; d_gene: TRBD1; j_gene: TRBJ1-1; CDR3nt: TGTGCCAGTAGTGCTTCGACAGGGGGCCACACTGAAGCTTTCTTT; CDR3aa: CASSASTGGHTEAFF
v_gene: TRBV29-1; abundance: NA; d_gene: NA; j_gene: TRBJ1-1; CDR3nt: TGCAGCGTTGTACCCAGTGGTAGAGGCACTGAAGCTTTCTTT; CDR3aa: CSVVPSGRGTEAFF
v_gene: TRBV3-1/TRBV3-2; abundance: NA; d_gene: NA; j_gene: TRBJ1-1; CDR3nt: TGTGCCAGCAGCCACCCGGGACAGAACACTGAAGCTTTCTTT; CDR3aa: CASSHPGQNTEAFF
v_gene: TRBV27; abundance: NA; d_gene: TRBD1; j_gene: TRBJ1-1; CDR3nt: TGTGCCAGCAGTTTATCCGGGGGACAGGGACGCACTGAAGCTTTCTTT; CDR3aa: CASSLSGGQGRTEAFF
v_gene: TRBV19; abundance: NA; d_gene: NA; j_gene: TRBJ1-5; CDR3nt: TGTGCCAGTAGTATGCAGGATACTAGCAATCAGCCCCAGCATTTT; CDR3aa: CASSMQDTSNQPQHF
v_gene: TRBV27; abundance: NA; d_gene: NA; j_gene: TRBJ1-2; CDR3nt: TGTGCCAGCAGTTTAATTGGGCCAGGGCTTGGCTACACCTTC; CDR3aa: CASSLIGPGLGYTF
v_gene: TRBV7-8; abundance: NA; d_gene: NA; j_gene: TRBJ1-4; CDR3nt: TGTGCCAGCAGCTTCCATACAGGGAAAAATGAAAAACTGTTTTTT; CDR3aa: CASSFHTGKNEKLFF
v_gene: TRBV2; abundance: NA; d_gene: NA; j_gene: TRBJ1-2; CDR3nt: TGTGCCAGCAGTGAAGATCCAGTTCGGGGTACTAACTATGGCTACACCTTC; CDR3aa: CASSEDPVRGTNYGYTF
v_gene: TRBV27; abundance: NA; d_gene: NA; j_gene: TRBJ2-1; CDR3nt: TGTGCCAGCTGGTCGCCGGGGGTCGTGAACAATGAGCAGTTCTTC; CDR3aa: CASWSPGVVNNEQFF
v_gene: TRBV3-1/TRBV3-2; abundance: NA; d_gene: TRBD1; j_gene: TRBJ2-7; CDR3nt: TGTGCCAGCAGCCAAGTTTGGACAGGGGGTTTAGAGCAGTACTTC; CDR3aa: CASSQVWTGGLEQYF
v_gene: TRBV19; abundance: NA; d_gene: NA; j_gene: TRBJ1-1; CDR3nt: TGTGCCAGTAGTATAGCAGGGGAAGCTTTCTTT; CDR3aa: CASSIAGEAFF
v_gene: TRBV9; abundance: NA; d_gene: NA; j_gene: TRBJ1-2; CDR3nt: TGTGCCAGCAGCGTAGTTGGGGCCCCGGGAGGAGGCTACACCTTC; CDR3aa: CASSVVGAPGGGYTF
v_gene: TRBV19; abundance: NA; d_gene: TRBD1; j_gene: TRBJ1-1; CDR3nt: TGTGCCAGTAGTATTCATGGGACAGTGAAGAGTGAAGCTTTCTTT; CDR3aa: CASSIHGTVKSEAFF
v_gene: TRBV19; abundance: NA; d_gene: TRBD1; j_gene: TRBJ2-7; CDR3nt: TGTGCCAGTAGGGAGCAAGGACAGGGCCCAGGCTACGAGCAGTACTTC; CDR3aa: CASREQGQGPGYEQYF
v_gene: TRBV12-3/TRBV12-4; abundance: NA; d_gene: NA; j_gene: TRBJ1-5; CDR3nt: TGTGCCAGCAGTCTTCAACAGGGGCCCCAGCATTTT; CDR3aa: CASSLQQGPQHF
v_gene: TRBV11-3; abundance: NA; d_gene: NA; j_gene: TRBJ2-3; CDR3nt: TGTGCCAGCAGATTCGAGGGAGGCACAGATACGCAGTATTTT; CDR3aa: CASRFEGGTDTQYF
v_gene: TRBV14; abundance: once; d_gene: NA; j_gene: TRBJ1-1; CDR3nt: TGTGCCAGCAGCCAATCTCCTCGGGGTTGGACTGAAGCTTTCTTT; CDR3aa: CASSQSPRGWTEAFF
v_gene: TRBV3-1/TRBV3-2; abundance: NA; d_gene: TRBD2; j_gene: TRBJ2-3; CDR3nt: TGTGCCAGCAGCCCCGGGGGGAGCACAGATACGCAGTATTTT; CDR3aa: CASSPGGSTDTQYF
v_gene: TRBV12-3/TRBV12-4; abundance: NA; d_gene: NA; j_gene: TRBJ1-2; CDR3nt: TGTGCCAGCAGTTGGTCCGGCGGCGGCTACACCTTC; CDR3aa: CASSWSGGGYTF
v_gene: TRBV5-6; abundance: NA; d_gene: TRBD2; j_gene: TRBJ2-7; CDR3nt: TGTGCCAGCAGCTTTTCGTGGCGGGGGAGCTCCTACGAGCAGTACTTC; CDR3aa: CASSFSWRGSSYEQYF
v_gene: TRBV7-9; abundance: NA; d_gene: TRBD1; j_gene: TRBJ1-1; CDR3nt: TGTGCCAGCAGCTTAGGATCCCGACAGGGGGGTTCCGCTTTCTTT; CDR3aa: CASSLGSRQGGSAFF
v_gene: TRBV3-1/TRBV3-2; abundance: NA; d_gene: NA; j_gene: TRBJ1-3; CDR3nt: TGTGCCAGCAGCCCGCCAAGGGAGGGAGCCTCTGGAAACACCATATATTTT; CDR3aa: CASSPPREGASGNTIYF
v_gene: TRBV7-2; abundance: NA; d_gene: NA; j_gene: TRBJ1-5; CDR3nt: TGTGCCAGCAGCTTAGTTACAGGCTATAGCAATCAGCCCCAGCATTTT; CDR3aa: CASSLVTGYSNQPQHF
v_gene: TRBV5-1; abundance: NA; d_gene: NA; j_gene: TRBJ2-2; CDR3nt: TGCGCCAGCAGCTTGCAGGGCACCGGGGAGCTGTTTTTT; CDR3aa: CASSLQGTGELFF
v_gene: TRBV9; abundance: NA; d_gene: TRBD1; j_gene: TRBJ1-1; CDR3nt: TGTGCCAGCAGCACAGGGGCCTCGAACACTGAAGCTTTCTTT; CDR3aa: CASSTGASNTEAFF
v_gene: TRBV6-5; abundance: NA; d_gene: NA; j_gene: TRBJ2-5; CDR3nt: TGTGCCAGCAGACCCGGGTCGTTAGAGACCCAGTACTTC; CDR3aa: CASRPGSLETQYF
v_gene: TRBV5-4; abundance: NA; d_gene: NA; j_gene: TRBJ1-1; CDR3nt: TGTGCCAGCAGCTTGGGCTCCGACAGGAACACTGAAGCTTTCTTT; CDR3aa: CASSLGSDRNTEAFF
v_gene: TRBV9; abundance: NA; d_gene: NA; j_gene: TRBJ2-1; CDR3nt: TGTGCCAGCAGTTCGGTTAGCTCCTACAATGAGCAGTTCTTC; CDR3aa: CASSSVSSYNEQFF
v_gene: TRBV5-6; abundance: few; d_gene: TRBD1; j_gene: TRBJ1-5; CDR3nt: TGTGCCAGCAGCCCAGGGGGCTTTCAGCCCCAGCATTTT; CDR3aa: CASSPGGFQPQHF
v_gene: TRBV25-1; abundance: NA; d_gene: TRBD2; j_gene: TRBJ2-3; CDR3nt: TGTGCCAGCAGTGCATTCGCCGGGACTATAAGCACAGATACGCAGTATTTT; CDR3aa: CASSAFAGTISTDTQYF
v_gene: TRBV6-5; abundance: once; d_gene: NA; j_gene: TRBJ2-7; CDR3nt: TGTGCCAGCAGCTATGACTTAGGCTCCTACGAGCAGTACTTC; CDR3aa: CASSYDLGSYEQYF
v_gene: TRBV5-6; abundance: NA; d_gene: TRBD2; j_gene: TRBJ2-7; CDR3nt: TGTGCCAGCAGCTTCGTAAGCGGGAGCCCCTACGAGCAGTACTTC; CDR3aa: CASSFVSGSPYEQYF
v_gene: TRBV19; abundance: NA; d_gene: NA; j_gene: TRBJ1-6; CDR3nt: TGTGCCAGTAGTATGGTGGTTACTCATTCACCCCTCCACTTT; CDR3aa: CASSMVVTHSPLHF
v_gene: TRBV7-9; abundance: NA; d_gene: NA; j_gene: TRBJ2-3; CDR3nt: TGTGCCAGCAGCTTAGCGGGAGCCCACACAGATACGCAGTATTTT; CDR3aa: CASSLAGAHTDTQYF
v_gene: TRBV19; abundance: NA; d_gene: TRBD1; j_gene: TRBJ1-2; CDR3nt: TGTGCCAGTAGTATCAACCGGGACAGGGGAAGTGACTACACCTTC; CDR3aa: CASSINRDRGSDYTF
v_gene: TRBV7-2; abundance: NA; d_gene: TRBD2; j_gene: TRBJ2-1; CDR3nt: TGTGCCAGCAGCGTCGGACTAGCGGGAGGTGGCAATGAGCAGTTCTTC; CDR3aa: CASSVGLAGGGNEQFF
v_gene: TRBV7-8; abundance: NA; d_gene: NA; j_gene: TRBJ2-4; CDR3nt: TGTGCCAGCAGCTTACAACAGATAGCGGCCCAAAACATTCAGTACTTC; CDR3aa: CASSLQQIAAQNIQYF
v_gene: TRBV27; abundance: few; d_gene: NA; j_gene: TRBJ1-1; CDR3nt: TGTGCCAGCAGTTTCATCAGGGGATCTACTGAAGCTTTCTTT; CDR3aa: CASSFIRGSTEAFF
v_gene: TRBV10-1; abundance: NA; d_gene: TRBD1; j_gene: TRBJ1-4; CDR3nt: TGCGCCAGCCCTGCCCGGAGGACAGGGAATGAAAAACTGTTTTTT; CDR3aa: CASPARRTGNEKLFF
v_gene: TRBV4-1; abundance: NA; d_gene: NA; j_gene: TRBJ1-3; CDR3nt: TGCGCCAGCAGCCAACAGGGGTCTGGAAACACCATATATTTT; CDR3aa: CASSQQGSGNTIYF
v_gene: TRBV29-1; abundance: NA; d_gene: NA; j_gene: TRBJ1-1; CDR3nt: TGCAGCGTTGGAGGCAGGGCGGAGGGTGAAGCTTTCTTT; CDR3aa: CSVGGRAEGEAFF
v_gene: TRBV7-9; abundance: once; d_gene: TRBD2; j_gene: TRBJ2-2; CDR3nt: TGTGCCAGCAGCTTTGCGGGACTAGCCGGGGAGCTGTTTTTT; CDR3aa: CASSFAGLAGELFF
v_gene: TRBV3-1/TRBV3-2; abundance: NA; d_gene: NA; j_gene: TRBJ2-7; CDR3nt: TGTGCCAGCAGCCAAGACTGGGGGAGTAATTCGGGGGTCTACGAGCAGTACTTC; CDR3aa: CASSQDWGSNSGVYEQYF
v_gene: TRBV19; abundance: NA; d_gene: TRBD1; j_gene: TRBJ2-1; CDR3nt: TGTGCCAGTAGTCCGGGACAGGGGGCTTACAATGAGCAGTTCTTC; CDR3aa: CASSPGQGAYNEQFF
v_gene: TRBV9; abundance: once; d_gene: TRBD2; j_gene: TRBJ2-5; CDR3nt: TGTGCCAGCAGCGCCGGACCGGGACTAGTTATGGGGACCCAGTACTTC; CDR3aa: CASSAGPGLVMGTQYF
v_gene: TRBV24-1; abundance: NA; d_gene: NA; j_gene: TRBJ2-1; CDR3nt: TGTGCCACCAGTGAGGGAGGCGATGAGCAGTTCTTC; CDR3aa: CATSEGGDEQFF
v_gene: TRBV10-3; abundance: NA; d_gene: NA; j_gene: TRBJ2-2; CDR3nt: TGTGCCATCGGGGGGGGCTCCACCGGGGAGCTGTTTTTT; CDR3aa: CAIGGGSTGELFF
v_gene: TRBV7-2; abundance: NA; d_gene: NA; j_gene: TRBJ2-3; CDR3nt: TGTGCCAGCAGCTTAGGACTGCTTACTAGCACAGATACGCAGTATTTT; CDR3aa: CASSLGLLTSTDTQYF
v_gene: TRBV25-1; abundance: NA; d_gene: TRBD2; j_gene: TRBJ2-1; CDR3nt: TGTGCCAGCAGTGGGCTAGCGGGTCTGATCAATGAGCAGTTCTTC; CDR3aa: CASSGLAGLINEQFF